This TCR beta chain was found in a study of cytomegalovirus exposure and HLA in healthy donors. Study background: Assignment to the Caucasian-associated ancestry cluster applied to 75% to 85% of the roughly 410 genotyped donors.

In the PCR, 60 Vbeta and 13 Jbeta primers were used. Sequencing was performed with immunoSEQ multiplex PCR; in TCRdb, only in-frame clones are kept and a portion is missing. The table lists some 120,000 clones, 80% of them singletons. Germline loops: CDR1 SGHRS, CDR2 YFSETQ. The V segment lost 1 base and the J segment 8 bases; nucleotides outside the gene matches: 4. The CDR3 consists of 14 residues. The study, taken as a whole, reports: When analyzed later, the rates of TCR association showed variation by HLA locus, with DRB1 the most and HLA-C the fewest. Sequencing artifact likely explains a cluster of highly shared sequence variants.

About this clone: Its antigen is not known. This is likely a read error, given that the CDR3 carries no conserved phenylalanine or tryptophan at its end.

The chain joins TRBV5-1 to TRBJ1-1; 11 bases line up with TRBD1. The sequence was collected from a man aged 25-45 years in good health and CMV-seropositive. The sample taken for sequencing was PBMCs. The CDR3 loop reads CASSLLGTGGEAFL. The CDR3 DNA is TGCGCCAGCAGCTTGCTAGGGACAGGGGGGGAAGCTTTCCTT.